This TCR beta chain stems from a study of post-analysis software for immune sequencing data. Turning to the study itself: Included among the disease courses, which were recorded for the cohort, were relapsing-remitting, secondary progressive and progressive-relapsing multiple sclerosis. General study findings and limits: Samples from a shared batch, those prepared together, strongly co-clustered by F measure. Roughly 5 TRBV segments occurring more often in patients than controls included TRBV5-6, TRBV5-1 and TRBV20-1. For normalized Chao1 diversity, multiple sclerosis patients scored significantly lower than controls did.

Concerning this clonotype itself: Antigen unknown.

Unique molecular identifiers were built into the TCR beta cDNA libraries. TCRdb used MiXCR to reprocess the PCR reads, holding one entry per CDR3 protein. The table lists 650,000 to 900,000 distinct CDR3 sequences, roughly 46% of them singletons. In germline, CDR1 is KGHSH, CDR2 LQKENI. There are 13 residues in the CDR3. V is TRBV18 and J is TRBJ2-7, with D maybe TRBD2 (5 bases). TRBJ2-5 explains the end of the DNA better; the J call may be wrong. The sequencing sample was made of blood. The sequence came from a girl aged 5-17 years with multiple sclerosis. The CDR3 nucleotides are TGTGCCAGCTCACCCTGGGAGCAAGAGACCCAGTACTTC. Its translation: CASSPWEQETQYF.